This record concerns one T cell receptor beta chain sequence. Its specificity is unknown. The CDR3 ends on some other residue instead of the conserved phenylalanine or tryptophan, so this is likely a read error. This record comes from a study of glioma-infiltrating T cells. Study results and limitations: Above-expected tissue-blood divergence occurred in all gliomas, most in low-grade ones. Only very few CDR3 sequences appeared in both tissue and blood.

TCR alpha and beta CDR3 regions were amplified from RNA using iRepertoire nested multiplex PCR. Input was roughly 100-450 ng of tissue mRNA or PBMC total RNA. TCRdb fed the multiplex PCR reads into MiXCR, producing one record per CDR3 protein. Found here are about 93,000 distinct CDR3 sequences, roughly 37% of them singletons; the top ten hold less than 45%. The V gene lost 2 bases and the J gene lost 6 bases, with 7 bases spanning the gap. This CDR3 comprises 13 residues. The germline gives CDR1 MNHEY, CDR2 SVGEGT. V gene TRBV6-2 or TRBV6-3 combines with J gene TRBJ2-2; D uncertain. This clonotype was obtained from a human donor with low-grade glioma or glioblastoma, undergoing nonglioma brain surgery, or in good health (not recorded which). Input material: glioma tissue, nonneoplastic brain tissue, or PBMCs (not recorded which). Here the CDR3 reads CASSYDHPGELFL. CDR3 bases: TGTGCCAGCAGTTACGACCATCCCGGGGAGCTGTTTCTT.